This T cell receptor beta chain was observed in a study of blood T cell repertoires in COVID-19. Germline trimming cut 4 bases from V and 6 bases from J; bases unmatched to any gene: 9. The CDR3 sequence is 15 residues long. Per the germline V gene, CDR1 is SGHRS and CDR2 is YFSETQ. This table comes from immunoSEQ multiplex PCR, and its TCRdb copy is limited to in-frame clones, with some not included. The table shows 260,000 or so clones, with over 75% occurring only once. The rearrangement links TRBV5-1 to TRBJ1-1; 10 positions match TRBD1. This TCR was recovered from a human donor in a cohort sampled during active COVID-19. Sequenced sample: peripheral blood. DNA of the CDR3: TGCGCCAGCAGCGAGCCGGGACAGGGGTTTTCTGAAGCTTTCTTT. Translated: CASSEPGQGFSEAFF.